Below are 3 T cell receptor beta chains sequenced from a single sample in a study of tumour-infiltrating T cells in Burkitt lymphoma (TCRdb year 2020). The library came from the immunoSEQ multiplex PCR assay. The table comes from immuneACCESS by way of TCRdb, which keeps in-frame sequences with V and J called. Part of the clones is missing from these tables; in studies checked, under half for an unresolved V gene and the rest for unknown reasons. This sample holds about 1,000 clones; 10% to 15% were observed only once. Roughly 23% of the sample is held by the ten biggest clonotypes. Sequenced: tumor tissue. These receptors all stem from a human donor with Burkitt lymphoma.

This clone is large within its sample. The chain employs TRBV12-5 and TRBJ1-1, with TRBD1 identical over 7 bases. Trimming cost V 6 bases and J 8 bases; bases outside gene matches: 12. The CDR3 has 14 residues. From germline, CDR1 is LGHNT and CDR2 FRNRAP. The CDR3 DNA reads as TGTGCTAGTGGCTTCGGGACAGAATTTACCGAAGCTTTCTTT. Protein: CASGFGTEFTEAFF.

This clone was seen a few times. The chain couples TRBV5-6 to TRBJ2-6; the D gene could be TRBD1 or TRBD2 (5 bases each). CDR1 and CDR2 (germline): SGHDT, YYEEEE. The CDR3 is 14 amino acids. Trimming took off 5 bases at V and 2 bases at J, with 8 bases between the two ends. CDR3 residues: CASRRDAGANVLTF. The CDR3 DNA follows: TGTGCCAGCAGGAGGGACGCTGGGGCCAACGTCCTGACTTTC.

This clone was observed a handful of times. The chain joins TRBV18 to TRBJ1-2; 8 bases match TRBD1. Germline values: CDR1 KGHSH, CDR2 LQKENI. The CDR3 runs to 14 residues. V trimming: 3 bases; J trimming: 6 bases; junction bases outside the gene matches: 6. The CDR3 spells CASSPSTGADGYTF. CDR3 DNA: TGTGCCAGCTCACCTTCGACAGGGGCAGATGGCTACACCTTC.